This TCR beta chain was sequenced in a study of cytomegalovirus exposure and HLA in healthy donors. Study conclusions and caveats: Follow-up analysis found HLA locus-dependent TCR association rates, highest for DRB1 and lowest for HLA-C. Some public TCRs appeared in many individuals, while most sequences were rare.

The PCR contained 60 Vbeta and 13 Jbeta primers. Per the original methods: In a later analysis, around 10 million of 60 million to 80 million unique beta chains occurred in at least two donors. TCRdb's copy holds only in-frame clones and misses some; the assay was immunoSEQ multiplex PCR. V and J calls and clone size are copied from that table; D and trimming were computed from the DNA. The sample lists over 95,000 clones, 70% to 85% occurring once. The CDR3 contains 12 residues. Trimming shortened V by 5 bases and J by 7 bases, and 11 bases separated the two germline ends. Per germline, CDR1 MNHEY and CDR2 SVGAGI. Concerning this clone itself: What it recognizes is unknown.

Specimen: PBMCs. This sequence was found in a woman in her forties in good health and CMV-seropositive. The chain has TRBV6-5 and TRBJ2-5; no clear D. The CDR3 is CASSKRFGTQYF. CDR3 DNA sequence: TGTGCCAGCAGTAAGCGCTTCGGGACCCAGTACTTC.